Below are 23 T cell receptor beta chains sequenced from a single sample in a study of beta chain features in type 1 diabetes. Study-level points and caveats: Shorter TCRB CDR3s, moderately but significantly so, marked every one of the four CD4+ subsets in Type 1 diabetes patients.

Reverse transcription of all isolated RNA meant that expressed TCRB transcripts were sequenced. Assay: immunoSEQ multiplex PCR; the TCRdb copy retains only in-frame clones and omits some. The sample has a few hundred thousand clones; around 24% are singletons. Antigens for these TCRs are unknown. The specimen was naive CD4+ T cells from blood. The receptors originated from a young woman with type 1 diabetes.

The genes are TRBV4-1 and TRBJ2-1, with 11 bases that match TRBD2. V gave up 0 bases and J gave up 4 bases; unmatched junction bases: 5. CDR1 is MGHRA and CDR2 is YSYEKL in the germline V gene. The CDR3 loop spans 17 amino acids. CDR3 nucleotide sequence: TGCGCCAGCAGCCAAGAACTCGGGACTAGCGGATACAATGAGCAGTTCTTC. It codes for CASSQELGTSGYNEQFF.

The V and J genes are TRBV7-9 and TRBJ2-3, with 10 bases lining up with TRBD2. With V trimmed by 2 bases and J by 2 bases, 1 base remained unmatched. The CDR3 runs 15 residues. Germline-derived CDR1 and CDR2 are SEHNR and FQNEAQ (reference sequence). The CDR3: CASSLTSGITDTQYF. The CDR3 DNA reads TGTGCCAGCAGCTTAACTAGCGGGATCACAGATACGCAGTATTTT.

This clone was observed a handful of times. The chain combines TRBV15 with TRBJ2-1; 8 bases align to TRBD2. The ends lost 0 bases at V and 9 bases at J; junction bases unmatched: 7. CDR1 and CDR2 (germline): LNHNV, YYDKDF (reference sequence). The CDR3 loop spans 15 amino acids. The DNA for the CDR3 is TGTGCCACCAGCAGAGATCTGGCGGGGGGTCGTGAGCAGTTCTTC. Its protein is CATSRDLAGGREQFF.

The rearrangement links TRBV28 to TRBJ1-5; possibly TRBD1 for D (6 bases). The CDR3 spans 12 residues. The V and J ends lost 7 bases and 5 bases respectively, with 9 bases between them. Germline V lookup: CDR1 MDHEN, CDR2 SYDVKM. This CDR3 is CASNTGYQPQHF. The CDR3 DNA reads TGTGCCAGCAATACAGGGTATCAGCCCCAGCATTTT.

The chain joins TRBV30 to TRBJ2-7; tentatively, D is TRBD1 (6 bases). The CDR3 contains 13 residues. The V end was cut by 1 base, the J end by 3 bases, with 10 bases between. Germline-derived CDR1 and CDR2 are GTSNPN and SVGIG (reference sequence). The CDR3 loop reads CAWSAQGDYEQYF. The CDR3 nucleotides read TGTGCCTGGAGTGCACAGGGCGACTACGAGCAGTACTTC.

The V and J genes are TRBV5-6 and TRBJ2-3; 7 nucleotides line up with TRBD1. Germline V gene data show CDR1 as SGHDT and CDR2 as YYEEEE. This CDR3 is built from 15 residues. J was trimmed by 0 bases and V by 4 bases; bases with no gene match: 5. In DNA, the CDR3 is TGTGCCAGCAGCACGAGACAGGGTAGCACAGATACGCAGTATTTT. This translates into CASSTRQGSTDTQYF.

The rearrangement uses TRBV7-3 and TRBJ2-7; the match to TRBD1 covers 8 bases. The germline CDR1 and CDR2 sequences are SGHTA and FQGTGA. V lost 4 bases and J lost 6; bases outside the gene matches: 8. The CDR3 consists of 14 residues. CDR3 amino acids: CASSSTLTGAEQYF. Written as DNA, the CDR3 is TGTGCCAGCAGCTCAACTCTGACAGGGGCCGAGCAGTACTTC.

This clone was seen more than once but under ten times. This chain connects TRBV15 to TRBJ2-7; TRBD2 matches at 8 bases. The CDR3 contains 15 residues. V trimming: 5 bases; J trimming: 4 bases; junction bases outside the gene matches: 10. Germline V gene sequence: CDR1 LNHNV, CDR2 YYDKDF (reference sequence). CDR3 DNA sequence: TGTGCCACCAGCGCTGGAAGCGGGAGTCTGTACGAGCAGTACTTC. Translating it yields CATSAGSGSLYEQYF.

This chain links TRBV4-2 with TRBJ2-1, with TRBD2 matching over 8 bases. The CDR3 totals 15 residues. The junction had 7 bases not matched to a gene; V was cut back by 1 base and J by 8 bases. From germline, CDR1 is LGHNA and CDR2 YNFKEQ. CDR3 nucleotide sequence: TGTGCCAGCAGCCAAGGGGCGGGAGGACGCGATGAGCAGTTCTTC. It yields the protein CASSQGAGGRDEQFF.

The rearrangement uses TRBV5-1 and TRBJ2-3; TRBD2 matches 8 bases. The CDR3 covers 16 residues. Germline V lookup: CDR1 SGHRS, CDR2 YFSETQ. Trimming removed 4 bases from V and 4 bases from J; junction bases left unmatched: 11. DNA for the CDR3: TGCGCCAGCAGCCCCCGGGTAGCGGGACCGGCAGATACGCAGTATTTT. This sequence encodes CASSPRVAGPADTQYF. The full variable domain, with the rest looked up from reference TRBV5-1 and TRBJ2-3, is KAGVTQTPRYLIKTRGQQVTLSCSPISGHRSVSWYQQTPGQGLQFLFEYFSETQRNKGNFPGRFSGRQFSNSRSEMNVSTLELGDSALYLCASSPRVAGPADTQYFGPGTRLTVL.

The chain couples TRBV28 to TRBJ2-5, with 9 nucleotides matching TRBD2. CDR1 MDHEN and CDR2 SYDVKM come from the germline V gene. J was trimmed by 0 bases and V by 6 bases; bases with no gene match: 5. This CDR3 region has 15 residues. In nucleotides, the CDR3 is TGTGCCAGCAGCTTAGCGGGAGCGTACCAAGAGACCCAGTACTTC. Protein product: CASSLAGAYQETQYF.

The chain recombines TRBV4-1 with TRBJ2-1, with D possibly being TRBD2 (8 bases). Germline V CDR1 and CDR2: MGHRA, YSYEKL. CDR3 length equals 16 residues. V lost 4 bases and J lost 8, with 21 bases in between. The CDR3 nucleotides read TGCGCCAGCAGCCTAGGCGGGGTCGGGAGGGGGCATGAGCAGTTCTTC. Translated, it gives CASSLGGVGRGHEQFF.

For the CDR3, the DNA is TGTGCCAGCAGCGTAGAGGCTAGCGGCACAGATACGCAGTATTTT. As protein: CASSVEASGTDTQYF. The chain employs TRBV9 and TRBJ2-3; TRBD2 is a possible D gene (6 bases). The CDR3 runs to 15 residues. Trimming shortened V by 0 bases and J by 1 base, and 9 bases separated the two germline ends. The V gene's germline CDR1 is SGDLS and CDR2 YYNGEE.

V and J are TRBV2 and TRBJ2-1; D not certain. The germline V gene has CDR1 SNHLY and CDR2 FYNNEI. There are 13 residues in the CDR3. V lost 4 bases to trimming and J lost 0 bases, with 4 bases between them. The CDR3, as DNA: TGTGCCAGCAGTGCGTTCTCCTACAATGAGCAGTTCTTC. Translation gives CASSAFSYNEQFF.

Concerning this clone itself: Distinct nucleotide sequences in the sample also encode this CDR3. The chain is built from TRBV5-1 and TRBJ1-5; maybe TRBD1 (6 bases). CDR1 SGHRS and CDR2 YFSETQ come from the germline V gene. The CDR3 sequence is 15 residues long. Trimming removed 0 bases at V and 4 bases at J, with 11 bases between. The CDR3 DNA reads as TGCGCCAGCAGCTTGGAGGGGCAGGGGAATCAGCCCCAGCATTTT. It codes for CASSLEGQGNQPQHF.

V usage is TRBV5-1 and J usage is TRBJ2-1, with 7 bases fitting TRBD1. Losses at the gene ends were 1 base for V and 4 bases for J; bases not matched to a gene: 2. Germline values: CDR1 SGHRS, CDR2 YFSETQ. The CDR3 has 14 amino acids. The chain's CDR3 is CASSLQQGYNEQFF. DNA of the CDR3: TGCGCCAGCAGCTTGCAACAGGGGTACAATGAGCAGTTCTTC.

This clone has just a few counts. The rearrangement links TRBV6-5 to TRBJ2-2; D perhaps matches TRBD1 (5 bases). There are 14 residues in the CDR3. V was cut by 2 bases and J by 3 bases, with 7 bases left in between. The germline V gene has CDR1 MNHEY and CDR2 SVGAGI. CDR3: CASSYKGYTGELFF. CDR3 coding DNA: TGTGCCAGCAGTTACAAGGGGTACACCGGGGAGCTGTTTTTT.

This chain links TRBV2 with TRBJ1-5; possible D gene TRBD1, 5 bases. The germline CDR1 and CDR2 sequences are SNHLY and FYNNEI. The CDR3 totals 12 residues. Trimming shortened V by 11 bases and J by 9 bases, and 17 bases separated the two germline ends. This chain's CDR3 is CAGRTVGGPQHF. The CDR3 DNA reads as TGTGCCGGACGGACCGTGGGGGGGCCCCAGCATTTT. Combining the CDR3 with reference TRBV2 and TRBJ1-5 gives the whole variable domain EPEVTQTPSHQVTQMGQEVILRCVPISNHLYFYWYRQILGQKVEFLVSFYNNEISEKSEIFDDQFSVERPDGSNFTLKIRSTKLEDSAMYFCAGRTVGGPQHFGDGTRLSIL.

In this sample, this clone turned up a few times. The chain is built from TRBV5-4 and TRBJ2-1; 10 bases match TRBD1. Losses at the gene ends were 4 bases for V and 8 bases for J; bases not matched to a gene: 6. In germline, CDR1 is SGHNT, CDR2 YYREEE (reference sequence). This CDR3 contains 14 residues. The CDR3 DNA sequence: TGTGCCAGCAGCGCACCGGGACAGGGGCATGAGCAGTTCTTC. Translation gives CASSAPGQGHEQFF.

The chain is built from TRBV6-6 and TRBJ1-1, with 9 bases aligning to TRBD1. Per germline, CDR1 MNHNY and CDR2 SVGAGI (reference sequence). This CDR3 has 15 residues. V lost 5 bases, J lost 0 bases, and 4 bases stayed unmatched. The CDR3 loop is CASSGGTGLNTEAFF. For the CDR3, the DNA is TGTGCCAGCAGTGGCGGGACAGGGCTGAACACTGAAGCTTTCTTT.

In this sample, this clone turned up once. This sequence joins TRBV28 and TRBJ2-1, with 9 bases that match TRBD2. V lost 5 bases to trimming and J lost 4 bases; unmatched junction nucleotides: 9. CDR3 size: 16 residues. CDR1 is MDHEN and CDR2 is SYDVKM in the germline V gene. The CDR3: CASSGTSGYQYNEQFF. CDR3 sequence (DNA): TGTGCCAGCAGTGGTACTAGCGGGTACCAGTACAATGAGCAGTTCTTC.

This clone showed up just a few times. The genes are TRBV6-5 and TRBJ2-1; D may be TRBD2 (6 bases). V was cut by 6 bases and J by 7 bases, with 13 bases left in between. The CDR3 loop spans 13 amino acids. CDR1 and CDR2 (germline): MNHEY, SVGAGI. The CDR3 protein is CASSRDSTNEQFF. The DNA of the CDR3 is TGTGCCAGCAGCCGGGACTCCACAAATGAGCAGTTCTTC.

This chain links TRBV4-1 with TRBJ2-1; 8 nucleotides agree with TRBD2. With 5 bases clipped from V and 9 bases from J, the junction kept 9 bases outside the gene matches. The CDR3 runs 14 residues. The germline V gene encodes CDR1 MGHRA and CDR2 YSYEKL. CDR3 nucleotide sequence: TGCGCCAGCAGCGTACAGCGGGAGACGGGTGAGCAGTTCTTC. Its translation: CASSVQRETGEQFF.